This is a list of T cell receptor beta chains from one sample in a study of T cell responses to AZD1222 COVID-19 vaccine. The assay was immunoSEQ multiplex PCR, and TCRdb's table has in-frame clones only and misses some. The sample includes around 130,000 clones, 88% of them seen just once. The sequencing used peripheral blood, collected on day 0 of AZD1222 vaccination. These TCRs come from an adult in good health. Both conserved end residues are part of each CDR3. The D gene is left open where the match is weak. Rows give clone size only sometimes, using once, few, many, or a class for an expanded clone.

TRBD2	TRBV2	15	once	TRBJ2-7	TGTGCCAGCAGCCTTGACGGGGGAGGGACCTACGAGCAGTACTTC	CASSLDGGGTYEQYF
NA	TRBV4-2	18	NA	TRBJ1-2	TGTGCCAGCAGCCGCCGGGATCTTGACGTCTATAGGGCCTATGGCTACACCTTC	CASSRRDLDVYRAYGYTF
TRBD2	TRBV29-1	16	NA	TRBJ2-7	TGCAGCGCCCTAAGTCGTCCTAGCGGCAGCTCCTACGAGCAGTACTTC	CSALSRPSGSSYEQYF
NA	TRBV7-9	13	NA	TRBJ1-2	TGTGCCAGCAGCTCACAGGTTAACTATGGCTACACCTTC	CASSSQVNYGYTF
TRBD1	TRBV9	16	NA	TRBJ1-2	TGTGCCAGCAGCGCCAGAAGATCGACAGGGACGTATGGCTACACCTTC	CASSARRSTGTYGYTF
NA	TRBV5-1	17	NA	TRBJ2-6	TGCGCCAGCAGCCACGCGTCAGGGAGCTCTGGGGCCAACGTCCTGACTTTC	CASSHASGSSGANVLTF
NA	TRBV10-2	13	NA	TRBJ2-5	TGCGCCATCTCTGGGGGGTACCAAGAGACCCAGTACTTC	CAISGGYQETQYF
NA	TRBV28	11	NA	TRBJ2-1	TGTGCCAGCCTAATGGGCAATGAGCAGTTCTTC	CASLMGNEQFF
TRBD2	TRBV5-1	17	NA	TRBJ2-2	TGCGCCAGCAGTCATCTAGCGGGAGTATCAAACACCGGGGAGCTGTTTTTT	CASSHLAGVSNTGELFF
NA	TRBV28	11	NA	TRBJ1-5	TGTGCCAGTTATAGCAATCAGCCCCAGCATTTT	CASYSNQPQHF
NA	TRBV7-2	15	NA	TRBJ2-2	TGTGCCAGCAAGGGAGTGTTGGGGGGCACCGGGGAGCTGTTTTTT	CASKGVLGGTGELFF
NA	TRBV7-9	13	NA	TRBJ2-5	TGTGCCAGCAGCCATGGGCTGGAAGAGACCCAGTACTTC	CASSHGLEETQYF
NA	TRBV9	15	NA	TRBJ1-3	TGTGCCAGCAGCGTTAAGGGGAGCGCTGGAAACACCATATATTTT	CASSVKGSAGNTIYF
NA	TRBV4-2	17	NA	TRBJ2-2	TGTGCCAGCAGCCAAGATCCCGAGGGCGGGAAAGGCGGGGAGCTGTTTTTT	CASSQDPEGGKGGELFF
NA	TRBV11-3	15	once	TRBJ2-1	TGTGCCAGCAGCTTAGGAGGGGCCGGGGAAAAGAAGCAGTTCTTC	CASSLGGAGEKKQFF
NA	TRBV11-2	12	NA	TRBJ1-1	TGTGCCAGCAGCTCCGGACGGAGTGTAACTTTCTTT	CASSSGRSVTFF
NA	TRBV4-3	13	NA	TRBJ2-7	TGCGCCAGCAGCCCTAGCGATGGGGCGCAGCAGTACTTC	CASSPSDGAQQYF
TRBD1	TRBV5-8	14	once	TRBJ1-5	TGTGCCAGCAGCCCCGGGACAGGGGTCGAGCCCCAGCATTTT	CASSPGTGVEPQHF
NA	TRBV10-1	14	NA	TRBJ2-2	TGCGCCAGCAGTGAGCTCCTTAACACCGGGGAGCTGTTTTTT	CASSELLNTGELFF
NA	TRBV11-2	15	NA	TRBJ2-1	TGTGCCAGCAGCGCCCCTTTGAGGGGGATCGATGAGCAGTTCTTC	CASSAPLRGIDEQFF
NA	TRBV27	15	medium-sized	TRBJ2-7	TGTGCCAGCAGTTTAGTTGGGACGGACTCCTACGAGCAGTACTTC	CASSLVGTDSYEQYF
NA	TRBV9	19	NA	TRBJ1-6	TGTGCCAGCAGCCATTGGGACCTCCGAGACATACGAAATAATTCACCCCTCCACTTT	CASSHWDLRDIRNNSPLHF
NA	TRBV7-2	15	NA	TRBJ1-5	TGTGCCAGCAGCTTATTCGGCAGGACCCATCAGCCCCAGCATTTT	CASSLFGRTHQPQHF
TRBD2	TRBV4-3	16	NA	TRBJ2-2	TGCGCCAGCAGCCAAGCGGAGCGGGAGGGATCCGGGGAGCTGTTTTTT	CASSQAEREGSGELFF
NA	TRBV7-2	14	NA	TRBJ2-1	TGTGCCAGCAGTTTACAGGGACCCTACAATGAGCAGTTCTTC	CASSLQGPYNEQFF
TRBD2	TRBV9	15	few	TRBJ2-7	TGTGCCAGCAGCCCAAAGCGGGAACAGATCTACGAGCAGTACTTC	CASSPKREQIYEQYF
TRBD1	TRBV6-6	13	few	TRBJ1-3	TGTGCCAGCAGTTACGGGTCGACAGGGTCCATATATTTT	CASSYGSTGSIYF
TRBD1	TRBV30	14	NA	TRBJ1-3	TGTGCCTGGAGGGACAGGGCAGGGGGAAACACCATATATTTT	CAWRDRAGGNTIYF
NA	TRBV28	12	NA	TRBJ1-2	TGTGCCAGCAGCACTCGTCGGAGTGGCTACACCTTC	CASSTRRSGYTF
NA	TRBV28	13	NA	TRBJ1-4	TGTGCCAGCAGGAACGGACCGATGGAAAAACTGTTTTTT	CASRNGPMEKLFF
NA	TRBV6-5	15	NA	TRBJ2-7	TGTGCCAGCCAGAACCGGGACACCATCTCCTACGAGCAGTACTTC	CASQNRDTISYEQYF
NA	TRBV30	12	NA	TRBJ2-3	TGTGCCTGGGGTGCAGGGGCGGATACGCAGTATTTT	CAWGAGADTQYF
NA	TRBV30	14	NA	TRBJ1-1	TGTGCCTGGAGTGTACGTGGAAGGAGCCCTGAAGCTTTCTTT	CAWSVRGRSPEAFF
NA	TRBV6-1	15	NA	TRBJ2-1	TGTGCCAGCAGTGAAGGAATCCGGGAGACCGATGAGCAGTTCTTC	CASSEGIRETDEQFF
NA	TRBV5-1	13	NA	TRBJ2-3	TGCGCCAGCAGGTTGTTTAGCACAGATACGCAGTATTTT	CASRLFSTDTQYF
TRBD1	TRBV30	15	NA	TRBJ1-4	TGTGCCTGGAGTGGGCAGGGGGCATTCAATGAAAAACTGTTTTTT	CAWSGQGAFNEKLFF
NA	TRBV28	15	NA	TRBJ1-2	TGTGCCAGCAGGACGGGCGGCTCCAGAAACTATGGCTACACCTTC	CASRTGGSRNYGYTF
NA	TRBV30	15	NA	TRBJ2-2	TGTGCCTGGACCCCGACAGGATGGAACACCGGGGAGCTGTTTTTT	CAWTPTGWNTGELFF
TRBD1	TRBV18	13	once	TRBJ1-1	TGTGCCAGCTCACCAAAGGACAGGGCTGAAGCTTTCTTT	CASSPKDRAEAFF
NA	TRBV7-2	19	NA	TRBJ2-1	TGTGCCAGCAGCCCCACCCCCTTGGACAGATATGATGGAAAGGATGAGCAGTTCTTC	CASSPTPLDRYDGKDEQFF
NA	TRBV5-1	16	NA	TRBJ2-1	TGCGCCAGCAGGCCCGCTACTCAGGACTCCTACAATGAGCAGTTCTTC	CASRPATQDSYNEQFF
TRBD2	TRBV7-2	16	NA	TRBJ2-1	TGTGCCAGCAGCTTAGCTAGCGGGAGGGCCGGTAATGAGCAGTTCTTC	CASSLASGRAGNEQFF
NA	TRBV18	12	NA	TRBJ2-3	TGTGCCAGCTCACCACCGGTGGATACGCAGTATTTT	CASSPPVDTQYF
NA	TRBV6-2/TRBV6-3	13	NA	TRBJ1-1	TGTGCCAGCAGTCCCACACCTGCCACTGAAGCTTTCTTT	CASSPTPATEAFF
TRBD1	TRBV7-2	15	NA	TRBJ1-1	TGTGCCAGCACTCTGGCAGGGGGCGCAAAGACTGAAGCTTTCTTT	CASTLAGGAKTEAFF
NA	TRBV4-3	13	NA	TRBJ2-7	TGCGCCAGCAGCCCCTTCCCGGGTTACGAGCAGTACTTC	CASSPFPGYEQYF
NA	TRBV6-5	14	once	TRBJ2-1	TGTGCCAGCAGCAAGCAGGGCGGCTACAATGAGCAGTTCTTC	CASSKQGGYNEQFF
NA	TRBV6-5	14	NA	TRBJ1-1	TGTGCCAGCAGTTTGCAGGCGGGAGATACTGAAGCTTTCTTT	CASSLQAGDTEAFF
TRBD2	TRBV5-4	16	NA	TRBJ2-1	TGTGCCAGCAGCCTTGAAGCGGGAGTACGATACAATGAGCAGTTCTTC	CASSLEAGVRYNEQFF
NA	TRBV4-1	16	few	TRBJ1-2	TGCGCCAGCAGCCATGCCCACGACGGACGGTCCGATGGCTACACCTTC	CASSHAHDGRSDGYTF
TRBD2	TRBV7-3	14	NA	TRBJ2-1	TGTGCCAGCAGTTTCAGCGGGACTTACAATGAGCAGTTCTTC	CASSFSGTYNEQFF
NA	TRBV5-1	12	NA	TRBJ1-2	TGCGCCAGCAGCTTTCAAGGTAACGGCTACACCTTC	CASSFQGNGYTF
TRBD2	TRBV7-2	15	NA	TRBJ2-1	TGTGCCAGCAGCTTAGCGGGAGGGCCCTACAATGAGCAGTTCTTC	CASSLAGGPYNEQFF
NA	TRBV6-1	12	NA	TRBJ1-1	TGTGCCAGCAGCACCAGAGCCACTGAAGCTTTCTTT	CASSTRATEAFF
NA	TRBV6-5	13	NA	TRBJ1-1	TGTGCCAGCAGTTACGCCCAGGGGACTGAAGCTTTCTTT	CASSYAQGTEAFF